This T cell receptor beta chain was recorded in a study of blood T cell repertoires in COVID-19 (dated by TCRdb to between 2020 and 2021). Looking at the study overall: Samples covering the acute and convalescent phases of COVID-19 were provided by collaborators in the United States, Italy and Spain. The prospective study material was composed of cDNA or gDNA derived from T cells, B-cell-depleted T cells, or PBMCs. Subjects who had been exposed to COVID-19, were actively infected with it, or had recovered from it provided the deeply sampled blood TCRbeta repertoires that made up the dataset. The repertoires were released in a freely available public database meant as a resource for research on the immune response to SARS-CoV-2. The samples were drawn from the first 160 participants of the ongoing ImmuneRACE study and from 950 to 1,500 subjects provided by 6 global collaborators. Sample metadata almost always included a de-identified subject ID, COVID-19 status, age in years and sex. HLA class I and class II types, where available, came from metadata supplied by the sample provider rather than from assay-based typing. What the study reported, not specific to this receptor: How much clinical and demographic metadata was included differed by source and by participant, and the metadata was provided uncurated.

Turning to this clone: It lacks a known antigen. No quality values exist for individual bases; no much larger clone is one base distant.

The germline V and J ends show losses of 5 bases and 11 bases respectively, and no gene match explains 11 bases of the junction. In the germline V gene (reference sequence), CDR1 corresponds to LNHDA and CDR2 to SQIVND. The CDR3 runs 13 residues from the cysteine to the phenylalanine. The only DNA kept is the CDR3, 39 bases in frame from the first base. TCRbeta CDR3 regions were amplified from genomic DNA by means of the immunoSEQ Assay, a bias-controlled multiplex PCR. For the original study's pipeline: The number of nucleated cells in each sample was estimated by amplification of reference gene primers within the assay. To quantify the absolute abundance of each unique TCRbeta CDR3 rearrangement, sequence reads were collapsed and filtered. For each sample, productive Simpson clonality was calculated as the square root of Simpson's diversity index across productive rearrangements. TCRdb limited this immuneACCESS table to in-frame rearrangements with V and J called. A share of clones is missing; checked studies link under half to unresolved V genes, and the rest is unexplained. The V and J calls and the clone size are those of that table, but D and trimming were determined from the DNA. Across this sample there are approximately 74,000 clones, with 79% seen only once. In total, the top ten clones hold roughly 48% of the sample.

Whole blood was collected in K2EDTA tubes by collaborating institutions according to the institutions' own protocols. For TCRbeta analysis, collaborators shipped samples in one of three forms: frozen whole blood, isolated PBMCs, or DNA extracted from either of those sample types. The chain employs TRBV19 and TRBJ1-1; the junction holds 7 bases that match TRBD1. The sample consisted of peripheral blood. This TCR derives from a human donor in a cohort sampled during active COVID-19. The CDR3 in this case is CASSARGDSDAFF. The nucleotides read TGTGCCAGTAGTGCGCGGGGGGACAGTGACGCTTTCTTT.